Listed below are T cell receptor beta chains from one sample, sequenced in a study of T cells in Graves' hyperthyroidism and ophthalmopathy. TCRdb reprocessed the multiplex PCR reads with MiXCR, giving one entry per CDR3 protein. The table shows 300,000 to 350,000 distinct CDR3 sequences, with over 20% occurring only once. Material for sequencing was blood. The source of these receptors is a woman aged 45-65 years with Graves' hyperthyroidism. CDR3s include the opening cysteine and the closing phenylalanine or tryptophan. A D gene is named only where the DNA matches it firmly. Size values are once, few and many counts, or a class for expanded clones, and some rows have none.

v_gene	abundance	j_gene	d_gene	CDR3nt	CDR3aa
TRBV7-3	-	TRBJ2-2	-	TGTGCCAGCAGGCTCGGACCCACCGGGGAGCTGTTTTTT	CASRLGPTGELFF
TRBV10-3	-	TRBJ2-7	TRBD1	TGTGCCATCGCCCGGGACAGCCTCGTCTACGAGCAGTACTTC	CAIARDSLVYEQYF
TRBV5-1	-	TRBJ2-5	TRBD1	TGCGCCAGCAGCTTGACCACAGGGGGCATAGAGACCCAGTACTTC	CASSLTTGGIETQYF
TRBV29-1	-	TRBJ1-2	TRBD1	TGCAGCGTTCCACACAGGGGGCCCGTCTATGGCTACACCTTC	CSVPHRGPVYGYTF
TRBV19	-	TRBJ2-7	-	TGTGCCAGTGCTAGCCGCTACGAGCAGTACTTC	CASASRYEQYF
TRBV9	many	TRBJ2-1	TRBD2	TGTGCCAGCAGCGTTTCCTCTAGCGGGAGGGTCTACAATGAGCAGTTCTTC	CASSVSSSGRVYNEQFF
TRBV3-1	few	TRBJ2-1	TRBD2	TGTGCCAGCAGCCCAGCGGGGGAGCCCTTACTATACAATGAGCAGTTCTTC	CASSPAGEPLLYNEQFF
TRBV30	many	TRBJ2-1	-	TGTGCCTGGAAGGGGGGCAGCACAACCCCCGATGAGCAGTTCTTC	CAWKGGSTTPDEQFF
TRBV30	many	TRBJ2-1	-	TGTGCCTGGAGTCGGGTTGATGAGCAGTTCTTC	CAWSRVDEQFF
TRBV3-1	many	TRBJ2-1	TRBD2	TGTGCCAGCAGCCAAAGACTAGCGGGGGGGAGCAATGAGCAGTTCTTC	CASSQRLAGGSNEQFF
TRBV20-1	many	TRBJ1-5	TRBD1	TGCAGTGCCGGGACAGGCAATCAGCCCCAGCATTTT	CSAGTGNQPQHF
TRBV20-1	-	TRBJ2-5	TRBD2	TGCAGTGCTCGAGAACCGGGACTAGCGGGGGGGGGGGAGACCCAGTACTTC	CSAREPGLAGGGETQYF
TRBV28	many	TRBJ1-6	TRBD1	TGTGCCAGCAGTAAGGACAGGTCGGGGAATTCACCCCTCCACTTT	CASSKDRSGNSPLHF
TRBV5-1	few	TRBJ1-1	-	TGCGCCAGCAGCGCCGGACGCATCAGGAACACTGAAGCTTTCTTT	CASSAGRIRNTEAFF
TRBV20-1	-	TRBJ2-4	TRBD2	TGCAGTGCCGAATTCGGGGGGGTAGGGAACATTCAGTACTTC	CSAEFGGVGNIQYF
TRBV7-9	-	TRBJ1-4	-	TGTGCCAGCAGCTCGGCCCGGGAAACTAATGAAAAACTGTTTTTT	CASSSARETNEKLFF
TRBV27	-	TRBJ2-1	TRBD2	TGTGCCAGCATAGACAGCGGGAGTTTGTACAATGAGCAGTTCTTC	CASIDSGSLYNEQFF
TRBV7-6	-	TRBJ2-5	TRBD2	TGTGCCAGCAGCTCAACCTCTAGCGGGGATGGGGGGACCCAGTACTTC	CASSSTSSGDGGTQYF
TRBV4-2	few	TRBJ2-1	-	TGTGCCAGCAGCCAAGAGGGGGCCTCCTACAATGAGCAGTTCTTC	CASSQEGASYNEQFF
TRBV7-8	-	TRBJ2-3	-	TGTGCCAGCAGCTTATTGAAAGGGAGAAAATCAGATACGCAGTATTTT	CASSLLKGRKSDTQYF
TRBV7-3	many	TRBJ2-3	TRBD2	TGTGCCAGCAGCACAGCGGGAGGAGGCGATACGCAGTATTTT	CASSTAGGGDTQYF
TRBV20-1	few	TRBJ2-4	TRBD1	TGCAGTGCTAGCAGACCGACAGGGGGGGATATCAAAAACATTCAGTACTTC	CSASRPTGGDIKNIQYF
TRBV7-9	-	TRBJ2-1	-	TGTGCCAGCAGCCCCCCGCTTAGAATATCCTACAATGAGCAGTTCTTC	CASSPPLRISYNEQFF
TRBV11-2	many	TRBJ2-7	-	TGTGCCAGCAGCTTACCGGACAGTTCCTACGAGCAGTACTTC	CASSLPDSSYEQYF
TRBV28	-	TRBJ1-1	-	TGTGCCAGCACCCCCGGAAGCATGAACACTGAAGCTTTCTTT	CASTPGSMNTEAFF
TRBV3-1	many	TRBJ2-5	-	TGTGCCAGCAGCTTCCGGCCAGAGACCCAGTACTTC	CASSFRPETQYF
TRBV7-3	many	TRBJ2-2	TRBD2	TGTGCCAGCAGCTTACTAGCGGGGGGGCCTGGGGAGCTGTTTTTT	CASSLLAGGPGELFF
TRBV24-1	few	TRBJ2-5	-	TGTGCCACCAGTGCGACTAGACCAAAAGAGACCCAGTACTTC	CATSATRPKETQYF
TRBV20-1	few	TRBJ2-5	-	TGCAGTGCTAGGGGGACGGTCCAAGAGACCCAGTACTTC	CSARGTVQETQYF
TRBV7-2	many	TRBJ2-7	-	TGTGCCAGCAGCTCCAAGTCGCAGGATTCCTACGAGCAGTACTTC	CASSSKSQDSYEQYF
TRBV15	few	TRBJ2-1	-	TGTGCCACCAGCGAGGAGGGCAGGATAAACGAGCAGTTCTTC	CATSEEGRINEQFF
TRBV20-1	few	TRBJ2-3	-	TGCAGTGCTAAAGGGGCCAACACAGATACGCAGTATTTT	CSAKGANTDTQYF
TRBV29-1	many	TRBJ2-2	TRBD2	TGCAGCGTTGGGCGGGAGGTATCCACCGGGGAGCTGTTTTTT	CSVGREVSTGELFF
TRBV7-2	-	TRBJ1-6	-	TGTGCCAGCAGCTTCAATACCGGGACGGGAAATTCACCCCTCCACTTT	CASSFNTGTGNSPLHF
TRBV28	many	TRBJ2-7	-	TGTGCCAGCAGTTTTCTCGGGGGAGTCCACGAGCAGTACTTC	CASSFLGGVHEQYF
TRBV6-1	-	TRBJ2-5	-	TGTGCCAGCAGTCCTGGACTGTCGGGGGAGACCCAGTACTTC	CASSPGLSGETQYF
TRBV6-1	-	TRBJ2-1	-	TGTGCCAGCAGCGACCTAACAGGAGCCTACAATGAGCAGTTCTTC	CASSDLTGAYNEQFF
TRBV6-1	many	TRBJ2-3	TRBD2	TGTGCCAGCAGGGGAGCGGGGATGGGTGCAGATACGCAGTATTTT	CASRGAGMGADTQYF
TRBV9	-	TRBJ1-1	TRBD1	TGTGCCAGCAGCGTACTACAGGGGGTCACTGAAGCTTTCTTT	CASSVLQGVTEAFF
TRBV6-5	-	TRBJ2-5	-	TGTGCCAGCAGTTACTCGATTAGGGGAGGAGAGACCCAGTACTTC	CASSYSIRGGETQYF
TRBV30	many	TRBJ2-3	TRBD2	TGTGCCTGGAGATTATCCGGGGGGTTCACAGATACGCAGTATTTT	CAWRLSGGFTDTQYF
TRBV9	many	TRBJ2-1	-	TGTGCCAGCAGCGTAGCTCCTGGAGACTACAATGAGCAGTTCTTC	CASSVAPGDYNEQFF
TRBV7-9	-	TRBJ2-1	-	TGTGCCAGCAGCTTAGCCGGAGGGCCTCTCAATGAGCAGTTCTTC	CASSLAGGPLNEQFF
TRBV28	many	TRBJ2-7	TRBD2	TGTGCCAGCAGTAGACTAGCGGGGGGCGACGAGCAGTACTTC	CASSRLAGGDEQYF